The 16 T cell receptor beta chains below all came from one sample that was sequenced in a study of CD8 T cells in Susac syndrome. Reverse transcription of roughly 0.45 to 1 ug RNA was carried out with random hexamers. Using its own MiXCR run on the immunoSEQ multiplex PCR reads, TCRdb lists one record per CDR3 protein. Of just under 95,000 distinct CDR3 sequences in the sample, just under 95% are singletons; the top ten hold about 0.28%. The sample consisted of CD4+ T cells from PBMCs. The source is a human donor with Susac syndrome.

J is TRBJ2-5 and V is TRBV15; no firm D call. Trimming removed 0 bases at V and 3 bases at J, with 8 bases between. The germline CDR1 and CDR2 sequences are LNHNV and YYDKDF (reference sequence). CDR3 length: 14 residues. As DNA, the CDR3 is TGTGCCACCAGCAGAGATCCGTGGGAAGAGACCCAGTACTTC. Protein product: CATSRDPWEETQYF.

This clonotype was seen a single time. CDR3 amino acids: CSAAITGSNNSPLHF. In nucleotides, the CDR3 is TGCAGTGCTGCCATCACAGGGTCCAATAATTCACCCCTCCACTTT. The chain joins TRBV20-1 to TRBJ1-6, with a weak D call TRBD1 (6 bases). Trimming took off 5 bases at V and 5 bases at J, with 16 bases between the two ends. Germline values: CDR1 DFQATT, CDR2 SNEGSKA (reference sequence). The CDR3 is made up of 15 amino acids.

The rearrangement uses TRBV7-9 and TRBJ2-7; D ambiguous. V shed 5 bases and J shed 0 bases, with 5 bases lying between them. The CDR3 has 12 residues. From germline, CDR1 is SEHNR and CDR2 FQNEAQ (reference sequence). The CDR3: CASSPYSYEQYF. CDR3 DNA: TGTGCCAGCAGCCCTTACTCCTACGAGCAGTACTTC.

The CDR3 region has the DNA TGTGCCAGCAGCTTGTGGCTGGGCGGCTACACCTTC. It encodes CASSLWLGGYTF. The chain uses TRBV5-6 and TRBJ1-2; D not certain. The CDR3 is 12 amino acids. CDR1 is SGHDT and CDR2 is YYEEEE in the germline V gene. The V gene lost 1 base and the J gene lost 8 bases, with 9 bases spanning the gap.

This chain connects TRBV30 to TRBJ2-1; D gene ambiguous. Germline CDR1 GTSNPN, CDR2 SVGIG (reference sequence). There are 12 residues in the CDR3. Trimming stripped 1 base from V and 5 bases from J, with 6 bases between. CDR3: CAWSGTHNEQFF. The CDR3 coding sequence is TGTGCCTGGAGTGGTACGCACAATGAGCAGTTCTTC.

The genes are TRBV20-1 and TRBJ2-7; 14 positions agree with TRBD2. J lost 3 bases, V lost 5 bases, and 3 bases had no gene match. Germline V gene data show CDR1 as DFQATT and CDR2 as SNEGSKA (reference sequence). This CDR3 is built from 14 residues. The CDR3 DNA sequence: TGCAGTGCTGGCGGACTAGCGGGGGGCTACGAGCAGTACTTC. Residues: CSAGGLAGGYEQYF.

This clonotype was seen a single time. The rearrangement uses TRBV27 and TRBJ2-2; 10 nucleotides match TRBD1. The V gene's germline CDR1 is MNHEY and CDR2 SMNVEV (reference sequence). V was clipped by 5 bases and J by 5 bases; unmatched bases: 8. This CDR3 has 16 residues. The CDR3 loop is CASSPTGTGVTGELFF. CDR3 DNA: TGTGCCAGCAGTCCCACCGGGACAGGGGTTACCGGGGAGCTGTTTTTT.

The genes are TRBV3-1 and TRBJ1-2, with D perhaps TRBD1 (5 bases). Germline V gene lookup returns CDR1 LGHDT and CDR2 YNNKEL (reference sequence). V was trimmed by 3 bases and J by 4 bases, leaving 18 bases between them. The CDR3 runs 16 residues. CDR3 residues: CASSQPLAREPYGYTF. The DNA of the CDR3 is TGTGCCAGCAGCCAGCCCCTGGCCAGGGAACCCTATGGCTACACCTTC. Filled out from reference TRBV3-1 and TRBJ1-2, the complete variable domain reads DTAVSQTPKYLVTQMGNDKSIKCEQNLGHDTMYWYKQDSKKFLKIMFSYNNKELIINETVPNRFSPKSPDKAHLNLHINSLELGDSAVYFCASSQPLAREPYGYTFGSGTRLTVV.

The V call is TRBV5-1, the J call TRBJ1-6; D gene uncertain. This CDR3 has 15 residues. CDR1 and CDR2 (germline): SGHRS, YFSETQ. Trimming stripped 4 bases from V and 5 bases from J, with 13 bases between. CDR3 residues: CASSPDGPHNSPLHF. The CDR3 bases are TGCGCCAGCAGCCCGGACGGCCCCCATAATTCACCCCTCCACTTT. Supplemented by reference TRBV5-1 and TRBJ1-6, the full variable domain reads KAGVTQTPRYLIKTRGQQVTLSCSPISGHRSVSWYQQTPGQGLQFLFEYFSETQRNKGNFPGRFSGRQFSNSRSEMNVSTLELGDSALYLCASSPDGPHNSPLHFGNGTRLTVT.

This clonotype was observed a single time. CDR3 residues: CASSPIGVVLEGRNIQYF. The DNA for the CDR3 is TGTGCCAGCAGTCCCATTGGAGTTGTCCTAGAGGGTAGAAACATTCAGTACTTC. The rearrangement joins TRBV12-3 or TRBV12-4 to TRBJ2-4; D may be TRBD2 (5 bases). Deletions cut 5 bases from V and 6 bases from J, with 26 bases between. This CDR3 comprises 18 residues.

The chain recombines TRBV30 with TRBJ2-7; D unresolved. The CDR3 length is 14 residues. Per the germline V gene, CDR1 is GTSNPN and CDR2 is SVGIG (reference sequence). Deletions cut 0 bases from V and 2 bases from J, with 11 bases between. The chain's CDR3 is CAWSVAPGPYEQYF. DNA of the CDR3: TGTGCCTGGAGTGTAGCCCCCGGACCCTACGAGCAGTACTTC. The whole variable domain, filled in from reference TRBV30 and TRBJ2-7, reads SQTIHQWPATLVQPVGSPLSLECTVEGTSNPNLYWYRQAAGRGLQLLFYSVGIGQISSEVPQNLSASRPQDRQFILSSKKLLLSDSGFYLCAWSVAPGPYEQYFGPGTRLTVT.

This clonotype was counted once. The rearrangement links TRBV7-6 to TRBJ2-1, with D perhaps given as TRBD1 or TRBD2 (7 bases each). The CDR3 totals 17 residues. Germline lookup yields CDR1 SGHVS and CDR2 FNYEAQ. V dropped 5 bases and J dropped 6 bases, with 23 bases sitting between them. The chain's CDR3 is CASSPQGGPATGNEQFF. The CDR3 DNA is TGTGCCAGCAGCCCCCAGGGGGGGCCAGCTACCGGCAATGAGCAGTTCTTC.

The rearrangement uses TRBV19 and TRBJ2-6, with no clear D. CDR1 and CDR2 from the germline V gene are LNHDA and SQIVND (reference sequence). CDR3 length: 12 amino acids. V was cut by 9 bases and J by 2 bases, with 5 bases left in between. In DNA, the CDR3 is TGTGCCAGCAATGCTGGGGCCAACGTCCTGACTTTC. Residues: CASNAGANVLTF.

This clonotype was picked up one time. J is TRBJ2-1 and V is TRBV7-9; TRBD2 aligns across 12 bases. The germline V gene encodes CDR1 SEHNR and CDR2 FQNEAQ (reference sequence). The V and J ends lost 1 base and 8 bases, in that order; junction bases with no gene match: 0. This CDR3 is 14 amino acids long. CDR3 coding DNA: TGTGCCAGCAGCTTAGGACTAGCGGGGGATGAGCAGTTCTTC. It encodes CASSLGLAGDEQFF.

The rearrangement joins TRBV27 to TRBJ2-3, with 10 bases that match TRBD2. CDR3 size: 17 residues. Looked up from germline, CDR1 is MNHEY and CDR2 is SMNVEV (reference sequence). The J segment lost 5 bases and the V segment lost 1 base, leaving 9 bases of the junction unmatched. CDR3 amino acids: CASSLYSAGGRGDTQYF. The CDR3 nucleotides read TGTGCCAGCAGTTTATATTCAGCGGGGGGGCGCGGAGATACGCAGTATTTT.

The chain joins TRBV5-1 to TRBJ1-5; 7 nucleotides agree with TRBD1. Germline values: CDR1 SGHRS, CDR2 YFSETQ. The CDR3 loop spans 14 amino acids. Trimming took 4 bases from V and 4 from J; bases not matched to a gene: 5. CDR3 loop: CASSLEQGNQPQHF. CDR3 nucleotides: TGCGCCAGCAGCCTCGAACAGGGGAATCAGCCCCAGCATTTT.